Following are 12 T cell receptor beta chains from one sample sequenced in a study of blood T cell repertoires in COVID-19. The data were produced by immunoSEQ multiplex PCR, yet TCRdb's version contains in-frame clones alone and is incomplete. This sample has under 500,000 clones, with 70% to 90% found just once. Sequenced: PBMCs or T cells enriched from blood (not recorded which). The receptors derive from a woman between 18 and 29 years old with acute COVID-19.

V is TRBV5-1 and J is TRBJ2-6, with D uncertain. Trimming shortened V by 6 bases and J by 0 bases, and 10 bases separated the two germline ends. The CDR3 spans 15 residues. CDR1 is SGHRS, CDR2 YFSETQ, per germline. CDR3 region: CASMRGDSGANVLTF. CDR3 nucleotides: TGCGCCAGCATGCGAGGTGACTCTGGGGCCAACGTCCTGACTTTC. The whole variable domain, filled in from reference TRBV5-1 and TRBJ2-6, reads KAGVTQTPRYLIKTRGQQVTLSCSPISGHRSVSWYQQTPGQGLQFLFEYFSETQRNKGNFPGRFSGRQFSNSRSEMNVSTLELGDSALYLCASMRGDSGANVLTFGAGSRLTVL.

This chain joins TRBV10-3 and TRBJ1-3; the D is unclear. Germline loops: CDR1 ENHRY, CDR2 SYGVKD. The CDR3 length is 15 residues. V was shortened by 6 bases and J by 4 bases, with 16 bases between the two germline ends. The CDR3 loop reads CAISPTGSIGNTIYF. The CDR3 DNA sequence: TGTGCCATCAGCCCTACGGGGTCGATCGGAAACACCATATATTTT.

The chain joins TRBV2 to TRBJ1-5; D is perhaps TRBD1 (5 bases). The length of the CDR3 is 14 residues. With 9 bases removed from V and 11 bases from J, the gap between germline ends came to 23 bases. The germline CDR1 and CDR2 sequences are SNHLY and FYNNEI. The chain's CDR3 is CASKSQGPRVAQHF. The CDR3 coding sequence is TGTGCCAGTAAGTCTCAGGGTCCCCGAGTAGCCCAGCATTTT.

The V and J genes are TRBV11-2 and TRBJ2-7; tentative D call: TRBD1 (5 bases). CDR1 and CDR2 (germline): SGHAT, FQNNGV. CDR3 length: 13 residues. Trimming removed 4 bases at V and 2 bases at J, with 9 bases between. The chain's CDR3 is CASSWTQTYEQYF. In DNA, the CDR3 is TGTGCCAGCAGCTGGACACAAACCTACGAGCAGTACTTC.

The chain is built from TRBV2 and TRBJ1-1; the match to TRBD1 covers 7 bases. The CDR3 is 14 residues long. Germline assignment: CDR1 SNHLY and CDR2 FYNNEI. The V gene end was trimmed by 8 bases and the J gene end by 1 base; junction bases not matched to a gene: 7. This chain's CDR3 is CASLPGQTNTEAFF. The CDR3 nucleotides are TGTGCCAGCTTACCGGGACAGACGAACACTGAAGCTTTCTTT.

Only one count was recorded for this clone. The CDR3 DNA reads as TGTGCCAGCAGCTCTTTTGCGGGGGCCGCCTACAATGAGCAGTTCTTC. Encoded protein: CASSSFAGAAYNEQFF. The rearrangement joins TRBV7-9 to TRBJ2-1; tentatively, D is TRBD2 (7 bases). V lost 4 bases, J lost 2 bases, and 15 bases lay in between. Germline CDR1 reads SEHNR; CDR2 reads FQNEAQ (reference sequence). CDR3 size: 16 residues. Together with reference TRBV7-9 and TRBJ2-1, the CDR3 gives the full variable domain: DTGVSQNPRHKITKRGQNVTFRCDPISEHNRLYWYRQTLGQGPEFLTYFQNEAQLEKSRLLSDRFSAERPKGSFSTLEIQRTEQGDSAMYLCASSSFAGAAYNEQFFGPGTRLTVL.

V gene TRBV4-1 combines with J gene TRBJ1-5, with 8 nucleotides matching TRBD1. CDR1 and CDR2 (germline): MGHRA, YSYEKL. This CDR3 has 14 amino acids. Losses at the gene ends were 3 bases for V and 10 bases for J; bases not matched to a gene: 8. The CDR3 spells CASSQDWTGRPQHF. CDR3 DNA sequence: TGCGCCAGCAGCCAGGATTGGACAGGGCGCCCCCAGCATTTT.

The genes are TRBV24-1 and TRBJ2-3, with D possibly TRBD1 on 5 matching bases. CDR1 KGHDR and CDR2 SFDVKD come from the germline V gene. V lost 3 bases to trimming and J lost 4 bases, with 10 bases between them. The CDR3 is 14 amino acids. The CDR3, as DNA: TGTGCCACCAGTGATAGGACAAGTGCAGATACGCAGTATTTT. Translation: CATSDRTSADTQYF.

The rearrangement joins TRBV27 to TRBJ1-2; D gene uncertain. Germline CDR1 is MNHEY and CDR2 is SMNVEV (reference sequence). V was cut by 6 bases and J by 8 bases, with 10 bases left in between. The length of the CDR3 is 11 residues. The CDR3 coding sequence is TGTGCCAGCAGAGGGAGTGGCGGCTACACCTTC. This translates into CASRGSGGYTF.

The CDR3 nucleotides are TGTGCCAGCTCACGACAGGGGGTAGCAACTGAAGCTTTCTTT. It yields the protein CASSRQGVATEAFF. The chain joins TRBV18 to TRBJ1-1, with 9 bases matching TRBD1. J lost 5 bases, V lost 4 bases, and 5 bases had no gene match. The CDR3 totals 14 residues. CDR1 and CDR2 (germline): KGHSH, LQKENI.

The chain carries TRBV29-1 and TRBJ2-1; no definite D call. V was trimmed by 2 bases and J by 0 bases, leaving 8 bases between them. The CDR3 totals 14 residues. The germline gives CDR1 SQVTM, CDR2 ANQGSEA. The CDR3 sequence: CSVERPGSYNEQFF. The CDR3, as DNA: TGCAGCGTTGAACGGCCAGGCTCCTACAATGAGCAGTTCTTC.

This clone was observed a single time. The chain couples TRBV12-3 or TRBV12-4 to TRBJ2-2; no clear D gene. Trimming cost V 4 bases and J 7 bases, with 4 bases left between them. The CDR3 has 11 amino acids. As DNA, the CDR3 is TGTGCCAGCAGTTATATCGGGGAGCTGTTTTTT. It is translated as CASSYIGELFF.